This TCR beta chain was documented in a study of shared clonotypes between healthy human individuals. Whole-study context: Donors had three CD4 naive, three CD4 memory, two CD8 naive and one CD8 memory plate apiece. Study findings and constraints: Clonotypes shared by all four sorted-subset donors had higher generation probabilities than non-shared clonotypes.

Assay execution proceeded at the deep level. Using immunoSEQ multiplex PCR, the repertoire was profiled, and TCRdb retains in-frame clones only, with some absent. The sample has 2 million to 3 million clones, 85% to 95% seen once. In regard to this clone: The antigen is unknown.

There are 18 residues in the CDR3. The J gene is TRBJ2-3, the V gene TRBV21-1. TRBV21-1 is an annotated pseudogene. The sample was naive CD4+ T cells sorted from blood. Noted subset: CD45RA+ positively selected. The source of this sequence is a man between 18 and 35 years old in good health. The CDR3 sequence is CASSKEGGRAESTDTQYF. In nucleotides, the CDR3 is TGTGCCAGCAGCAAAGAGGGGGGTCGAGCGGAAAGCACAGATACGCAGTATTTT.